Listed below are T cell receptor beta chains from one sample, sequenced in a study of T-cell memory formation after mild COVID-19. Each CDR3 protein is one row after TCRdb ran MiXCR on the 5' RACE reads. The profile shows around 300,000 distinct CDR3 sequences, roughly an eighth of them singletons. The source material was PBMCs or a T cell subset sorted from them (not recorded which). These receptors originate from a man aged 18-30 years who had mild COVID-19 (a few samples of this study predate the infection). Cell type and time point are not known. CDR3s include the opening cysteine and the closing phenylalanine or tryptophan. A D gene is named only where the DNA matches it firmly. Clone sizes are given selectively: once, few, many, or a class where the clone is expanded.

>-|-|TRBV5-1|TRBJ2-5
CASQEEGYETQYF
TGCGCCAGCCAAGAGGAGGGGTATGAGACCCAGTACTTC
>-|-|TRBV14|TRBJ1-2
CASRATGRDGYTF
TGTGCCAGCAGAGCTACAGGGAGAGATGGCTACACCTTC
>-|-|TRBV9|TRBJ2-3
CASSSAEGTDTQYF
TGTGCCAGCAGCTCGGCGGAGGGAACAGATACGCAGTATTTT
>few|TRBD2|TRBV25-1|TRBJ2-3
CASSDRTSGGTVSTDTQYF
TGTGCCAGCAGTGATCGGACTAGCGGTGGAACCGTTAGCACAGATACGCAGTATTTT
>few|-|TRBV6-6|TRBJ1-1
CASSPLGGTAEAFF
TGTGCCAGCAGCCCCCTCGGGGGAACGGCTGAAGCTTTCTTT
>few|-|TRBV11-3|TRBJ2-5
CASSWGSGRGRKETQYF
TGTGCCAGCAGCTGGGGTTCCGGGCGGGGACGAAAAGAGACCCAGTACTTC
>-|TRBD1|TRBV27|TRBJ1-5
CASSSYAGGVQPQHF
TGTGCCAGCAGTTCGTATGCAGGGGGCGTTCAGCCCCAGCATTTT
>-|-|TRBV5-1|TRBJ1-1
CASSFRGPEPTLNTEAFF
TGCGCCAGCAGCTTTCGGGGGCCAGAACCGACCTTGAACACTGAAGCTTTCTTT
>-|-|TRBV9|TRBJ1-2
CASSVDWAKGYTF
TGTGCCAGCAGCGTAGACTGGGCTAAAGGCTACACCTTC
>few|-|TRBV20-1|TRBJ2-2
CSATDPTNTNTGELFF
TGCAGTGCTACCGACCCGACAAATACGAACACCGGGGAGCTGTTTTTT
>-|TRBD2|TRBV25-1|TRBJ2-5
CASSGPGLAGARQETQYF
TGTGCCAGCAGTGGGCCGGGACTAGCGGGGGCCCGCCAAGAGACCCAGTACTTC
>many|-|TRBV7-9|TRBJ2-2
CASSLGPGELFF
TGTGCCAGCAGCTTAGGTCCCGGGGAGCTGTTTTTT
>-|TRBD1|TRBV12-3/TRBV12-4|TRBJ1-5
CASNYEGQGNQPQHF
TGTGCCAGCAACTACGAGGGACAGGGGAATCAGCCCCAGCATTTT
>few|-|TRBV7-9|TRBJ2-7
CASSYRLEGTYEQYF
TGTGCCAGCAGCTACCGTCTCGAGGGGACCTACGAGCAGTACTTC
>few|-|TRBV7-2|TRBJ2-3
CASSIPLATSTDTQYF
TGTGCCAGCAGCATCCCACTAGCTACCAGCACAGATACGCAGTATTTT
>few|-|TRBV7-2|TRBJ1-6
CASSLVIVGNSPLHF
TGTGCCAGCAGCTTAGTGATTGTTGGGAATTCACCCCTCCACTTT
>-|-|TRBV5-1|TRBJ2-5
CASSLASGAEETQYF
TGCGCCAGCAGCTTGGCCTCGGGAGCGGAAGAGACCCAGTACTTC
>few|-|TRBV28|TRBJ1-5
CASCFGPQPQHF
TGTGCCAGCTGTTTTGGGCCTCAGCCCCAGCATTTT
>once|-|TRBV28|TRBJ1-3
CASSSEGGGNTIYF
TGTGCCAGCAGTTCAGAGGGGGGGGGAAACACCATATATTTT
>few|TRBD2|TRBV11-2|TRBJ2-3
CASSPGTSGETSTDTQYF
TGTGCCAGCAGCCCTGGGACTAGCGGGGAGACTAGCACAGATACGCAGTATTTT
>few|-|TRBV11-2|TRBJ1-3
CASSFTTGPGNTIYF
TGTGCCAGCAGCTTTACCACAGGGCCTGGAAACACCATATATTTT